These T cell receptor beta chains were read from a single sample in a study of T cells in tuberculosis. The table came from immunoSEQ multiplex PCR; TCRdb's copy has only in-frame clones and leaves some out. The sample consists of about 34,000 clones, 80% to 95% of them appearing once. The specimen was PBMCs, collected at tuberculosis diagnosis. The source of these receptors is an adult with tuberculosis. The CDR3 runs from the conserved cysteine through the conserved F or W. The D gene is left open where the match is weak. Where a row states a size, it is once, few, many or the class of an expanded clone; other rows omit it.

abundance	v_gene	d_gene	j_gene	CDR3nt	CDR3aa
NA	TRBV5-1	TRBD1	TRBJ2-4	TGCGCCAGCAGCCCCAACCCTTCCGGGACAGGGGGAGGAAACATTCAGTACTTC	CASSPNPSGTGGGNIQYF
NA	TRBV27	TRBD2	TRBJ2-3	TGTGCCAGCAGTTTCGCCCTAGCGGGAGTCCCAGATACGCAGTATTTT	CASSFALAGVPDTQYF
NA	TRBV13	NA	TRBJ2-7	TGTGCCAGCAGCTTGGGACGGGGGACCTACGAGCAGTACTTC	CASSLGRGTYEQYF
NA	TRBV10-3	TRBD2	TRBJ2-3	TGTGCCACCAGAGGCGGGACTAGCGGGACCAGCACAGATACGCAGTATTTT	CATRGGTSGTSTDTQYF
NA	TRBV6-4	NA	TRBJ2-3	TGTGCCAGCAGTCCCCGGGGTACAGATACGCAGTATTTT	CASSPRGTDTQYF
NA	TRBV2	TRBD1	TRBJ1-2	TGTGCCAGCGGACAGGGGGGAGGTTATGGCTACACCTTC	CASGQGGGYGYTF
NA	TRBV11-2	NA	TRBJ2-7	TGTGCCAGCAGCTTAATGGCCGATATCGCCTACGAGCAGTACTTC	CASSLMADIAYEQYF
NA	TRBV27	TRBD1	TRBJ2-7	TGTGCCAGCAGTCCCAGGACAGGGCAATCCTACGAGCAGTACTTC	CASSPRTGQSYEQYF
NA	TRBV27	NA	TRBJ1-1	TGTGCCAGCCGTAAACCAGGCCAGAACACTGAAGCTTTCTTT	CASRKPGQNTEAFF
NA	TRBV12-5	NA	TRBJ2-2	TGTGCTAGTGCCCCTCCAGCCGGGGAGCTGTTTTTT	CASAPPAGELFF
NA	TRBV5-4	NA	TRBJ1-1	TGTGCCAGCAGCTCCCGGGGAAGCACTGAAGCTTTCTTT	CASSSRGSTEAFF
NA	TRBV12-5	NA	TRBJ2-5	TGTGCTAGTGGTTTGGGGACAGCGTACCAAGAGACCCAGTACTTC	CASGLGTAYQETQYF
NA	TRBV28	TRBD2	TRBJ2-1	TGTGCCAGCAGTTTGAGTCTAGCGGGAGGGCTTAGTTCCTACAATGAGCAGTTCTTC	CASSLSLAGGLSSYNEQFF
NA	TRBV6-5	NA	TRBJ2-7	TGTGCCAGCAGTTACGACCGGGAGTCTACCTACGAGCAGTACTTC	CASSYDRESTYEQYF
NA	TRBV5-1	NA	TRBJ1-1	TGCGCCAGCAGCTTGTTGAATCCCGCGGACACTGAAGCTTTCTTT	CASSLLNPADTEAFF
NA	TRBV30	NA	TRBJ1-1	TGTGCCTGGAGTCGCGACACTGAAGCTTTCTTT	CAWSRDTEAFF
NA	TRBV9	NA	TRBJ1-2	TGTGCCAGCAGCGTAGGGGACGGGAGGGGACAAAAAAGCTATGGCTACACCTTC	CASSVGDGRGQKSYGYTF
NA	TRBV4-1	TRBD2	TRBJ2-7	TGCGCCAGCAGCCAAGCGGCGGCGGGGGGGTACTACGAGCAGTACTTC	CASSQAAAGGYYEQYF
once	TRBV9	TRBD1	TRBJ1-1	TGTGCCAGCAGCGTGGGGGACAGGGGCACTGAAGCTTTCTTT	CASSVGDRGTEAFF
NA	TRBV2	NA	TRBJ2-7	TGTGCCAGCAGTGGCGCAGGGCAGTACTTC	CASSGAGQYF
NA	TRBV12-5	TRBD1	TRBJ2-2	TGTGCTAGTGGTTCAGGGACAGGGATCGCCGGGGAGCTGTTTTTT	CASGSGTGIAGELFF
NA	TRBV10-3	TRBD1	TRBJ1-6	TGTGCCATCAAGGGGACAGGGGCTAATTCACCCCTCCACTTT	CAIKGTGANSPLHF
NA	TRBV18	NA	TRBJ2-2	TGTGCCAGCTCACCCAGGGCAGCAAGCACCGGGGAGCTGTTTTTT	CASSPRAASTGELFF
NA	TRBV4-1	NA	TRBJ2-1	TGCGCCAGCAGCCAAGGGCGACTAGTTGCCTCCTACAATGAGCAGTTCTTC	CASSQGRLVASYNEQFF
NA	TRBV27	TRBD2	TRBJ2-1	TGTGCCAGCAGTTTTAGCGGGAGGCCTTTGGGTGAGCAGTTCTTC	CASSFSGRPLGEQFF
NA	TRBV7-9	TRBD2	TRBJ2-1	TGTGCCAGCAGCTTAGATCGGCCTAGCGGAGAGCAGTTCTTC	CASSLDRPSGEQFF
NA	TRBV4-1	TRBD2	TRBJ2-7	TGCGCCAGCAGCCAAACTAGCGGTGGGCCCTACGAGCAGTACTTC	CASSQTSGGPYEQYF
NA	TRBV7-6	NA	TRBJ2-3	TGTGCCAGCAGCTCAGGGGCGCCCACGGATACGCAGTATTTT	CASSSGAPTDTQYF
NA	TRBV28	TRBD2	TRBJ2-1	TGTGCCAGCAGTCCCGTGGGGACTACTAGTTACAATGAGCAGTTCTTC	CASSPVGTTSYNEQFF
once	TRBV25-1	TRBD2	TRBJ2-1	TGTGCCAGCAGTGGCGGGACTAACGATATCAATGAGCAGTTCTTC	CASSGGTNDINEQFF